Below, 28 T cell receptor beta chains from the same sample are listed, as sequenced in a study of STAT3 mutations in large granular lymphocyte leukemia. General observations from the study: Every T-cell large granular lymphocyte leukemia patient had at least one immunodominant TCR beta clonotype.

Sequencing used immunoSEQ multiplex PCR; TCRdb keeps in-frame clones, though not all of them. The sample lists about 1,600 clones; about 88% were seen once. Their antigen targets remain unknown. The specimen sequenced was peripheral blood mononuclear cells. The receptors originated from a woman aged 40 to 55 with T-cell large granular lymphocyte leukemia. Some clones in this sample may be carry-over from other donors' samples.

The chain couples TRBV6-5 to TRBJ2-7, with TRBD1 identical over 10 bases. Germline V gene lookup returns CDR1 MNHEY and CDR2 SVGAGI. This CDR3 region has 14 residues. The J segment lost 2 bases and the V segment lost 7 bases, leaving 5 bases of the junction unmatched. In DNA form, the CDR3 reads TGTGCCAGCATAGGGGGACAGGGGACCTACGAGCAGTACTTC. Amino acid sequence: CASIGGQGTYEQYF.

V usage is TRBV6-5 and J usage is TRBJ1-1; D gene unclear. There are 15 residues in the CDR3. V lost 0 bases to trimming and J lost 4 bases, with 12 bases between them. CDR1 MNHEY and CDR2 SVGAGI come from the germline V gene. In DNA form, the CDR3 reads TGTGCCAGCAGTTACTCGGGAGTGGGTATCACTGAAGCTTTCTTT. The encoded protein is CASSYSGVGITEAFF.

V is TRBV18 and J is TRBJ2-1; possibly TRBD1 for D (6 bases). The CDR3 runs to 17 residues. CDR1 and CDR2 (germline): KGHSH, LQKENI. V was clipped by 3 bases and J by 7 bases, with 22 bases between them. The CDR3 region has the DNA TGTGCCAGCTCACCTCGACGGGGAACAGGGAAGAGGAATGAGCAGTTCTTC. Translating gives CASSPRRGTGKRNEQFF.

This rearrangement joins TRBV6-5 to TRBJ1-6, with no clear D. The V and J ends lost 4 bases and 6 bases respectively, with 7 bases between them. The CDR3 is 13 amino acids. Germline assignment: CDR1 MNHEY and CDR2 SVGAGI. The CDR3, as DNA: TGTGCCAGCAGTTTAACACTTAATTCACCCCTCCACTTT. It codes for CASSLTLNSPLHF.

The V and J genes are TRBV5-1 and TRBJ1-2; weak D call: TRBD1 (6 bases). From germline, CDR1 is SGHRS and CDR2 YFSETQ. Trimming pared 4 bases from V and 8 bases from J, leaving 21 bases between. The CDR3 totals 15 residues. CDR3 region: CASSTAPGQAGGYTF. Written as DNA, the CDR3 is TGCGCCAGCAGCACCGCTCCGGGACAAGCCGGGGGCTACACCTTC.

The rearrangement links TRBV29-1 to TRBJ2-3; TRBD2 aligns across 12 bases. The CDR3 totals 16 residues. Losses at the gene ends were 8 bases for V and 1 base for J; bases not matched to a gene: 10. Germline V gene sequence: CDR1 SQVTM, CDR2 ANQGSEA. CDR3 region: CSPRASGGAGTDTQYF. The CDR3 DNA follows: TGCAGCCCCCGGGCTAGCGGGGGGGCGGGCACAGATACGCAGTATTTT.

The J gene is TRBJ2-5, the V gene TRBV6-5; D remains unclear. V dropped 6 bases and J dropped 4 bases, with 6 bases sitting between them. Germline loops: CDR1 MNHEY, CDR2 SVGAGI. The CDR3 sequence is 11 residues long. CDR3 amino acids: CASSLGETQYF. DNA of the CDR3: TGTGCCAGCAGCTTAGGAGAGACCCAGTACTTC.

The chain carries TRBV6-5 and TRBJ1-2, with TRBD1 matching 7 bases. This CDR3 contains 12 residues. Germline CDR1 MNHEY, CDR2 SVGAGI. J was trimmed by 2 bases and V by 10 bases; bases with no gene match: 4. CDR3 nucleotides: TGTGCCACCAAGGGACAGAACTATGGCTACACCTTC. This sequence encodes CATKGQNYGYTF.

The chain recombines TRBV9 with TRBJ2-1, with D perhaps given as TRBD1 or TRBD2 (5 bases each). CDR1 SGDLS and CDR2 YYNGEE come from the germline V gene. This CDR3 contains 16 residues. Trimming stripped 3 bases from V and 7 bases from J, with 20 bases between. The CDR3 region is CASSGLGTLVGNEQFF. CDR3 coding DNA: TGTGCCAGCAGCGGATTAGGGACGTTGGTAGGGAATGAGCAGTTCTTC.

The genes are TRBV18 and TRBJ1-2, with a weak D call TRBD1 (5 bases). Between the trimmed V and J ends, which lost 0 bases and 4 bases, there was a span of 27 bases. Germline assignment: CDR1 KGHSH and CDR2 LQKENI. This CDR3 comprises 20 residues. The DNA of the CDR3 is TGTGCCAGCTCACCACCTCTCCTTAGCAGGGAGATTAGGGGAGTCTATGGCTACACCTTC. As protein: CASSPPLLSREIRGVYGYTF.

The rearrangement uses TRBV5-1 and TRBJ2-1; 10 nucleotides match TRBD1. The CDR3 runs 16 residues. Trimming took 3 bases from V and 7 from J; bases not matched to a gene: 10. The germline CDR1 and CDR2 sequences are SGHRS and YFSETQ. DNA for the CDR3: TGCGCCAGCAGCTCAAGTCCCGGGACAGGGGCGAATGAGCAGTTCTTC. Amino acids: CASSSSPGTGANEQFF.

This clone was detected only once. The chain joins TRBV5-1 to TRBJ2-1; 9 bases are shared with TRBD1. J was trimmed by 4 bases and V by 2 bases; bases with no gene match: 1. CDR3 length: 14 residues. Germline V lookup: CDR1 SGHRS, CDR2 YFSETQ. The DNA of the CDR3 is TGCGCCAGCAGCTTCGGACAGGGGTACAATGAGCAGTTCTTC. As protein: CASSFGQGYNEQFF.

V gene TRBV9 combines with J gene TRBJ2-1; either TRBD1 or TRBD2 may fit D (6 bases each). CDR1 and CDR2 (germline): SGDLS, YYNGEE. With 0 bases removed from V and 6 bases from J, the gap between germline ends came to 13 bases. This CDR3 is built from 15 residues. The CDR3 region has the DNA TGTGCCAGCAGCGTAGGATGGGGGGCGACCAATGAGCAGTTCTTC. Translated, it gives CASSVGWGATNEQFF.

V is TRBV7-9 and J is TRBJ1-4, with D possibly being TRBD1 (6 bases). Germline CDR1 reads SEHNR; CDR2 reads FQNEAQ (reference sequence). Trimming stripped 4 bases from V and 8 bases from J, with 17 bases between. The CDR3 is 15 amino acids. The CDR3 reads CASSSPGGGPEKLFF. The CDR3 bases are TGTGCCAGCAGCTCGCCCGGAGGGGGGCCGGAAAAACTGTTTTTT.

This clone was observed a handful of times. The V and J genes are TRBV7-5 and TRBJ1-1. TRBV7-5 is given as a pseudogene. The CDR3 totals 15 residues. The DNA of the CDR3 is TGTGCCAGAAGCTTAGCGGGTCCGGGGTACACTGAAGCTTTCTTT. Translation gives CARSLAGPGYTEAFF.

CDR3 bases: TGTGCCAGCTCGCCCCGACGGGACTATGGCTACACCTTC. Protein sequence: CASSPRRDYGYTF. The chain links TRBV18 to TRBJ1-2; D remains unclear. The CDR3 is made up of 13 amino acids. The germline V and J ends were trimmed by 6 bases and 3 bases, with 11 bases remaining between them. The germline gives CDR1 KGHSH, CDR2 LQKENI.

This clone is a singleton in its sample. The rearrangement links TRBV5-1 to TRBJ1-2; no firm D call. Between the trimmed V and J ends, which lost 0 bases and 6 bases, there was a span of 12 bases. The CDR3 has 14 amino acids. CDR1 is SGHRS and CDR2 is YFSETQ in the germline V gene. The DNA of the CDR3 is TGCGCCAGCAGCTTGGAGTTCGGAGGCCATGGCTACACCTTC. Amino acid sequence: CASSLEFGGHGYTF.

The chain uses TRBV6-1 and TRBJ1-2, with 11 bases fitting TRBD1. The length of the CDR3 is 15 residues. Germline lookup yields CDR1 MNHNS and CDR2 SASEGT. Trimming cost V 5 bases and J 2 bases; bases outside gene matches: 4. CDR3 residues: CASSPGQGGNYGYTF. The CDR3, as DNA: TGTGCCAGCAGTCCGGGACAGGGGGGGAACTATGGCTACACCTTC.

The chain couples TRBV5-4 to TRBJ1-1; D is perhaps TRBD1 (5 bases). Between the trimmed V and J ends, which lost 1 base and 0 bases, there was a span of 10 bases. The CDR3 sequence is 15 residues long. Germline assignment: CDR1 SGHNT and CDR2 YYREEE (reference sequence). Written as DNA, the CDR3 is TGTGCCAGCAGCTTGTGGGGGTATCTGAACACTGAAGCTTTCTTT. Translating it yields CASSLWGYLNTEAFF.

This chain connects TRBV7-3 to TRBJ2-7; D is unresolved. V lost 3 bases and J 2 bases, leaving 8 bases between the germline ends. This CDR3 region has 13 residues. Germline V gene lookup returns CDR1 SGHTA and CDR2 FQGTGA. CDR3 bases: TGTGCCAGCAGCTTTGACTTTGCCTACGAGCAGTACTTC. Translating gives CASSFDFAYEQYF. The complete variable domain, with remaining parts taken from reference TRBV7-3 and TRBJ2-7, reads GAGVSQTPSNKVTEKGKYVELRCDPISGHTALYWYRQSLGQGPEFLIYFQGTGAADDSGLPNDRFFAVRPEGSVSTLKIQRTERGDSAVYLCASSFDFAYEQYFGPGTRLTVT.

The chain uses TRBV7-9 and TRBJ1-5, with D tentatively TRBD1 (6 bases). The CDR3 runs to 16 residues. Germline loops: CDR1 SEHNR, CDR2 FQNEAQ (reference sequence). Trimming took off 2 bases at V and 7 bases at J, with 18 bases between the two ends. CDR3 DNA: TGTGCCAGCAGCTTATCCGGGGGCGGGGGTGGACAGCCCCAGCATTTT. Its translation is CASSLSGGGGGQPQHF.

The CDR3 DNA follows: TGTGCCAGCAGCTTAGATTCGGGGGTTTATGATGGCTACACCTTC. Translating gives CASSLDSGVYDGYTF. The chain carries TRBV7-2 and TRBJ1-2, with D maybe TRBD1 (5 bases). CDR1 is SGHTA, CDR2 FQGNSA, per germline. This CDR3 has 15 residues. V was clipped by 1 base and J by 6 bases, with 15 bases between them.

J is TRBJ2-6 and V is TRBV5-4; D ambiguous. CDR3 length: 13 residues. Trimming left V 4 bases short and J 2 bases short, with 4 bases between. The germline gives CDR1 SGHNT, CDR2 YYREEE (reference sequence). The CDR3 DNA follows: TGTGCCAGCAGCCCACCTGGGGCCAACGTCCTGACTTTC. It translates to CASSPPGANVLTF. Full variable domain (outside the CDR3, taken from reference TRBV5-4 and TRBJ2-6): ETGVTQSPTHLIKTRGQQVTLRCSSQSGHNTVSWYQQALGQGPQFIFQYYREEENGRGNFPPRFSGLQFPNYSSELNVNALELDDSALYLCASSPPGANVLTFGAGSRLTVL.

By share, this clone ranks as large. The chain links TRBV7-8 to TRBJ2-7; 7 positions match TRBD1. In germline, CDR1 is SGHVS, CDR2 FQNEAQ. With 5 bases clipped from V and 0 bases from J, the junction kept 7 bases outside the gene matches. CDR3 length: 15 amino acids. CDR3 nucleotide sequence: TGTGCCAGCAGCGTACTACAGGGGCCCTCCTACGAGCAGTACTTC. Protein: CASSVLQGPSYEQYF.

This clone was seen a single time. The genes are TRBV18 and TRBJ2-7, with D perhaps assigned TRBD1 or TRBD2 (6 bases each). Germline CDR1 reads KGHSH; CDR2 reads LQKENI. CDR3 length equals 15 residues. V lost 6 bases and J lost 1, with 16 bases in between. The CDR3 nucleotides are TGTGCCAGCTCCCAACAGGGACTTTCATCCTACGAGCAGTACTTC. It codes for CASSQQGLSSYEQYF.

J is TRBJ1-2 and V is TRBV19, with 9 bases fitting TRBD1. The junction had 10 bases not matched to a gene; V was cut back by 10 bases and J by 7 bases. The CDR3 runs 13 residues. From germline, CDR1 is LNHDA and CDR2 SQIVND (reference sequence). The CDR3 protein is CATRTGARSGYTF. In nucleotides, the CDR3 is TGTGCCACCAGGACAGGGGCGCGGAGTGGCTACACCTTC.

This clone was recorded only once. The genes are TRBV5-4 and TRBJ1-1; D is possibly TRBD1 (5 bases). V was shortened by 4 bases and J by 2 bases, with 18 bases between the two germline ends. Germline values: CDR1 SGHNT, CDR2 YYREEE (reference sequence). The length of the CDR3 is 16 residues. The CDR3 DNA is TGTGCCAGCAGCCCGGGGGAGGGTCCGATAAACACTGAAGCTTTCTTT. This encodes CASSPGEGPINTEAFF.

CDR3 region: CASTPDGFMNTEAFF. The CDR3 DNA sequence: TGCGCCAGCACCCCGGATGGGTTCATGAACACTGAAGCTTTCTTT. This chain connects TRBV5-1 to TRBJ1-1, with D unclear. V lost 6 bases and J lost 0, with 15 bases in between. Germline values: CDR1 SGHRS, CDR2 YFSETQ. There are 15 residues in the CDR3.